These 19 T cell receptor beta chains were all obtained from the same sample, sequenced in a study of molecular identifiers for immune sequencing clone quantification. Each CDR3 protein is one row after TCRdb ran MiXCR on the PCR reads. This sample has about 65,000 distinct CDR3 sequences, with approximately 17% found just once. The sample taken for sequencing was naive CD8+ T cells from blood, with Jurkat cell RNA spiked in. Subset meaning: FACS-sorted CD8+CD4-CCR7+CD45RA+ naive T cells. Receptors were obtained from a human donor in good health. Some libraries in this study had Jurkat cell RNA spiked in.

In this sample, this clonotype turned up many times. The gene calls are TRBV10-3 and TRBJ2-1, with D possibly matching TRBD1 (6 bases). Germline CDR1 is ENHRY and CDR2 is SYGVKD. This CDR3 contains 16 residues. Trimming left V 3 bases short and J 0 bases short, with 12 bases between. The CDR3, as DNA: TGTGCCATCAGTGAAGACAGGACGAGCTCCTACAATGAGCAGTTCTTC. It encodes CAISEDRTSSYNEQFF.

As concerns this clonotype: Being one base from a much bigger clone, this may be a read error. The chain joins TRBV27 to TRBJ2-2, with unresolved D. Germline V lookup: CDR1 MNHEY, CDR2 SMNVEV (reference sequence). This CDR3 contains 13 residues. CDR3 sequence (DNA): TGTGCCTGCAGTGAGTGGAACACCGGGGAGCTGTTTTTT. Amino acids: CACSEWNTGELFF.

This clonotype was recorded a few times. The chain has TRBV15 and TRBJ2-7, with 13 nucleotides matching TRBD2. CDR3 length equals 16 residues. CDR1 is LNHNV, CDR2 YYDKDF, per germline (reference sequence). Trimming took 5 bases from V and 8 from J; bases not matched to a gene: 12. CDR3 in DNA: TGTGCCACCAGCCCAACCCCCGGGACTAGCGGGAAAAAGCAGTACTTC. It encodes CATSPTPGTSGKKQYF. The complete variable domain, with remaining parts taken from reference TRBV15 and TRBJ2-7, reads DAMVIQNPRYQVTQFGKPVTLSCSQTLNHNVMYWYQQKSSQAPKLLFHYYDKDFNNEADTPDNFQSRRPNTSFCFLDIRSPGLGDTAMYLCATSPTPGTSGKKQYFGPGTRLTVT.

This clonotype was observed many times. The chain combines TRBV6-6 with TRBJ2-2; TRBD1 is a possible D gene (5 bases). Between the trimmed V and J ends, which lost 6 bases and 5 bases, there was a span of 19 bases. CDR3 size: 16 residues. Germline V gene sequence: CDR1 MNHNY, CDR2 SVGAGI (reference sequence). CDR3 residues: CASRQFDSLGTGELFF. Written as DNA, the CDR3 is TGTGCCAGCAGGCAATTTGACAGCTTGGGGACCGGGGAGCTGTTTTTT.

This clonotype has at least ten counts. The V and J genes are TRBV4-2 and TRBJ1-5; D is possibly TRBD1 (6 bases). The CDR3 runs to 15 residues. V lost 0 bases and J lost 6, with 12 bases in between. Germline CDR1 is LGHNA and CDR2 is YNFKEQ. This CDR3 reads CASSQESAGVQPQHF. CDR3 coding DNA: TGTGCCAGCAGCCAAGAGTCGGCAGGGGTTCAGCCCCAGCATTTT.

Many counts were recorded for this clonotype. The V call is TRBV28, the J call TRBJ2-3; TRBD2 matches 8 bases. V lost 10 bases, J lost 1 base, and 10 bases stayed unmatched. This CDR3 has 15 amino acids. The germline gives CDR1 MDHEN, CDR2 SYDVKM. CDR3 in DNA: TGTGCCATCTCCTGGGGGCGGGAGGGCACAGATACGCAGTATTTT. It specifies CAISWGREGTDTQYF.

The chain uses TRBV20-1 and TRBJ2-3, with 11 bases fitting TRBD2. After removal of 5 bases from V and 10 bases from J, the junction contained 11 bases not matched to a gene. The CDR3 spans 14 residues. Germline lookup yields CDR1 DFQATT and CDR2 SNEGSKA (reference sequence). CDR3 residues: CSAGLTSGGGAQYF. The CDR3 DNA reads TGCAGTGCTGGACTAACTAGCGGGGGAGGGGCGCAGTATTTT.

This clonotype was picked up many times. The chain combines TRBV7-9 with TRBJ1-6; D gene unclear. CDR3 length: 15 residues. V was shortened by 0 bases and J by 8 bases, with 11 bases between the two germline ends. Germline CDR1 is SEHNR and CDR2 is FQNEAQ (reference sequence). The CDR3, as DNA: TGTGCCAGCAGCTTAGCCTCGATAACTTATTCACCCCTCCACTTT. As protein: CASSLASITYSPLHF.

Details on this clonotype: Being one base from a much bigger clone, this may be a read error. Since no conserved phenylalanine or tryptophan closes the CDR3, a read error is the likely cause. The rearrangement links TRBV19 to TRBJ2-7; tentatively, D is TRBD2 (6 bases). From germline, CDR1 is LNHDA and CDR2 SQIVND (reference sequence). Trimming took off 0 bases at V and 4 bases at J, with 13 bases between the two ends. The CDR3 is made up of 15 amino acids. As DNA, the CDR3 is TGTGCCAGTAGTATAGACCCTACTAGCCGATACGAGCAGTACCTC. Translating it yields CASSIDPTSRYEQYL.

The chain combines TRBV4-1 with TRBJ1-1; D gene unclear. The CDR3 is made up of 15 amino acids. Per the germline V gene, CDR1 is MGHRA and CDR2 is YSYEKL. V lost 4 bases to trimming and J lost 4 bases, with 16 bases between them. The CDR3 coding sequence is TGCGCCAGCAGCCTTACGACGGGGATTCGCACTGAAGCTTTCTTT. As protein: CASSLTTGIRTEAFF.

This clonotype was seen a handful of times. The chain joins TRBV29-1 to TRBJ2-7; D remains unclear. The CDR3 is 12 amino acids. Germline V gene sequence: CDR1 SQVTM, CDR2 ANQGSEA. V dropped 4 bases and J dropped 1 base, with 8 bases sitting between them. CDR3 sequence: CSVGGDSYEQYF. CDR3 in DNA: TGCAGCGTTGGTGGCGATTCCTACGAGCAGTACTTC.

In this sample, this clonotype turned up many times. The chain recombines TRBV4-2 with TRBJ1-1; D possibly corresponds to TRBD1 (6 bases). CDR3 length equals 17 residues. The V gene lost 0 bases and the J gene lost 10 bases, with 24 bases spanning the gap. Germline CDR1 is LGHNA and CDR2 is YNFKEQ. Written as DNA, the CDR3 is TGTGCCAGCAGCCAAGACCCCGCAGGGGTCCTCACGGCGAGAGCTTTCTTT. Translating it yields CASSQDPAGVLTARAFF.

With regard to this clonotype: A single base separates this from a much larger clone, so it may be a read error. The CDR3 does not close with the conserved phenylalanine or tryptophan, likely indicating a read error. The V call is TRBV27, the J call TRBJ1-1; D remains unclear. Trimming pared 0 bases from V and 0 bases from J, leaving 2 bases between. Germline V gene data show CDR1 as MNHEY and CDR2 as SMNVEV (reference sequence). The CDR3 runs 13 residues. CDR3 residues: CASSLSVNTEAFL. The DNA for the CDR3 is TGTGCCAGCAGTTTATCAGTGAACACTGAAGCTTTCCTT.

In this sample, this clonotype turned up many times. V usage is TRBV19 and J usage is TRBJ2-5, with D possibly called TRBD1 or TRBD2 (6 bases each). CDR1 and CDR2 from the germline V gene are LNHDA and SQIVND (reference sequence). The CDR3 consists of 13 residues. V was pared by 5 bases and J by 1 base, with 8 bases between. The CDR3 loop reads CASSGGGQETQYF. The CDR3 DNA reads as TGTGCCAGTAGTGGAGGGGGCCAAGAGACCCAGTACTTC.

This clonotype was observed many times. The gene calls are TRBV11-1 and TRBJ1-1, with D uncertain. Per the germline V gene, CDR1 is SGHAT and CDR2 is FQDESV (reference sequence). The ends were cut back, 5 bases at V and 0 bases at J, with 13 bases in the middle. The CDR3 totals 15 residues. CDR3 in DNA: TGTGCCAGCAGCCATTTCCCGGTATTGAACACTGAAGCTTTCTTT. Translation: CASSHFPVLNTEAFF.

This clonotype is medium-sized (0.01 to 0.1%). The V gene is TRBV5-1, the J gene TRBJ2-3, with 9 bases aligning to TRBD1. Germline V gives CDR1 SGHRS, CDR2 YFSETQ. Losses at the gene ends were 4 bases for V and 6 bases for J; bases not matched to a gene: 12. This CDR3 has 16 residues. In DNA form, the CDR3 reads TGCGCCAGCAGCCAACGGACAGGGGCAGAGAAGGATACGCAGTATTTT. It is translated as CASSQRTGAEKDTQYF.

This clonotype occurred a few times. The junction departs from germline at one end; a sequencing error may be responsible. The V call is TRBV27, the J call TRBJ2-7; D assignment may be TRBD1 or TRBD2 (5 bases each). Germline V gene lookup returns CDR1 MNHEY and CDR2 SMNVEV (reference sequence). This CDR3 is built from 15 residues. CDR3 bases: TGTGCCGGCAGTTTTTTGGGACGAGTGGTCTACGAGCAGTACTTC. It yields the protein CAGSFLGRVVYEQYF.

The chain uses TRBV7-9 and TRBJ2-7; maybe TRBD2 (5 bases). Germline CDR1 SEHNR, CDR2 FQNEAQ (reference sequence). Trimming removed 3 bases from V and 3 bases from J, with 12 bases in between. This CDR3 comprises 14 residues. CDR3 in amino acids: CASSFPDGNYEQYF. CDR3 in DNA: TGTGCCAGCAGCTTCCCGGACGGGAACTACGAGCAGTACTTC.

In the case of this clonotype: Since no conserved phenylalanine or tryptophan closes the CDR3, a read error is the likely cause. The DNA is omitted, as the CDR3 cannot be located on it reliably, and the CDR3 follows TCRdb's listing. V gene TRBV7-9 combines with J gene TRBJ2-5; the DNA was not compared with TRBD1, the D call given in the table. CDR1 and CDR2 from the germline V gene are SEHNR and FQNEAQ (reference sequence). Both ends counted, the CDR3 spans 15 residues. Here the CDR3 reads CASSHPGQRQETPYS.